The clone carrying this T cell receptor beta chain occurred many times. In germline, CDR1 is SGDLS, CDR2 YYNGEE. The CDR3 length is 15 residues. V lost 0 bases and J lost 1, with 10 bases in between. The data derive from a study of CD8 T cells in ankylosing spondylitis. TCRdb reanalysed the 5' RACE reads using MiXCR and keeps one entry per CDR3 protein. Here the sample spans fewer than 200,000 distinct CDR3 sequences, 15% to 20% being singletons. This chain uses TRBV9 with TRBJ1-1; D is ambiguous. This sequence originates from a male donor aged 10 to 35 with ankylosing spondylitis or in good health (not recorded which). The sequencing input was blood, either unsorted or a sorted T cell fraction (not recorded which). CDR3 bases: TGTGCCAGCAGCGTAGGTATAGGACCGAACACTGAAGCTTTCTTT. Translation gives CASSVGIGPNTEAFF.